Listed below are T cell receptor beta chains from one sample, sequenced in a study of blood T cell repertoires in COVID-19. Data came from immunoSEQ multiplex PCR; TCRdb stores just in-frame clones and leaves some out. The table has around 330,000 clones, roughly 87% seen once. Material for sequencing was PBMCs or T cells enriched from blood (not recorded which). The receptors were sampled from a woman between 18 and 29 years old who had recovered from COVID-19. CDR3s include the opening cysteine and the closing phenylalanine or tryptophan. A D gene is named only where the DNA matches it firmly. Only part of the rows carry a size: once, few, many, or a class if the clone is expanded.

D gene: TRBD1
clone size: NA
J gene: TRBJ2-7
V gene: TRBV28
CDR3 DNA: TGTGCCAGCAGTTCCCCGGGACAGGGCCCCTACGAGCAGTACTTC
CDR3 protein: CASSSPGQGPYEQYF

D gene: TRBD2
clone size: NA
J gene: TRBJ2-5
V gene: TRBV9
CDR3 DNA: TGTGCCAGCAGCCCCGGGACTAGCGGGGAGAGAGCAGGAGAGACCCAGTACTTC
CDR3 protein: CASSPGTSGERAGETQYF

D gene: TRBD1
clone size: few
J gene: TRBJ1-4
V gene: TRBV12-3/TRBV12-4
CDR3 DNA: TGTGCCACCAGGGGACAGGGGTTGGGAAAACTGTTTTTT
CDR3 protein: CATRGQGLGKLFF

D gene: TRBD1
clone size: NA
J gene: TRBJ1-2
V gene: TRBV9
CDR3 DNA: TGTGCCAGCAGCGCCCGAAGGACAGGAAAGGTTGGGGGCTACACCTTC
CDR3 protein: CASSARRTGKVGGYTF

D gene: NA
clone size: NA
J gene: TRBJ2-1
V gene: TRBV11-2
CDR3 DNA: TGTGCCAGCAGCTTAGTAGGTAACGGGAACAATGAGCAGTTCTTC
CDR3 protein: CASSLVGNGNNEQFF

D gene: TRBD2
clone size: NA
J gene: TRBJ2-7
V gene: TRBV9
CDR3 DNA: TGTGCCAGCAGCGTAGCCCCTAGCGGGGTTTACGAGCAGTACTTC
CDR3 protein: CASSVAPSGVYEQYF

D gene: TRBD1
clone size: NA
J gene: TRBJ1-1
V gene: TRBV12-3/TRBV12-4
CDR3 DNA: TGTGCCAGCAGTAATATGGACAGGGGCGAAGCTTTCTTT
CDR3 protein: CASSNMDRGEAFF

D gene: NA
clone size: NA
J gene: TRBJ2-7
V gene: TRBV3-1/TRBV3-2
CDR3 DNA: TGTGCCAGCAGCCAAGCCCACTACCTAATCCACGAGCAGTACTTC
CDR3 protein: CASSQAHYLIHEQYF

D gene: TRBD2
clone size: NA
J gene: TRBJ2-7
V gene: TRBV29-1
CDR3 DNA: TGCAGCGTCCCGGGACTAGCGGGGGGTGCCTACGAGCAGTACTTC
CDR3 protein: CSVPGLAGGAYEQYF

D gene: NA
clone size: NA
J gene: TRBJ1-5
V gene: TRBV27
CDR3 DNA: TGTGCCAGCAGTCGCAGGCTGAGCAATCAGCCCCAGCATTTT
CDR3 protein: CASSRRLSNQPQHF

D gene: NA
clone size: NA
J gene: TRBJ1-5
V gene: TRBV9
CDR3 DNA: TGTGCCAGCAGCGTAGGTACAGGGACGAGCAATCAGCCCCAGCATTTT
CDR3 protein: CASSVGTGTSNQPQHF

D gene: NA
clone size: NA
J gene: TRBJ2-2
V gene: TRBV9
CDR3 DNA: TGTGCCAGCAGCGTACGTAGAGGGTCCGGGGAGCTGTTTTTT
CDR3 protein: CASSVRRGSGELFF

D gene: NA
clone size: few
J gene: TRBJ2-2
V gene: TRBV28
CDR3 DNA: TGTGCCTCCGGGGGGCGGGTCGGGGAGCTGTTTTTT
CDR3 protein: CASGGRVGELFF

D gene: TRBD1
clone size: NA
J gene: TRBJ2-7
V gene: TRBV12-3/TRBV12-4
CDR3 DNA: TGTGCCAGCAGGACTGACAGGGTCGAGCAGTACTTC
CDR3 protein: CASRTDRVEQYF

D gene: NA
clone size: NA
J gene: TRBJ2-7
V gene: TRBV27
CDR3 DNA: TGTGCCAGCAGTTTATCGACTTCAGGGGTCTACGAGCAGTACTTC
CDR3 protein: CASSLSTSGVYEQYF

D gene: NA
clone size: NA
J gene: TRBJ1-3
V gene: TRBV30
CDR3 DNA: TGTGCCTGGGGTCTGGGAAACACCATATATTTT
CDR3 protein: CAWGLGNTIYF

D gene: NA
clone size: NA
J gene: TRBJ2-4
V gene: TRBV5-1
CDR3 DNA: TGCGCCAGCACCCCGGACAGTACCAAAAACATTCAGTACTTC
CDR3 protein: CASTPDSTKNIQYF

D gene: TRBD1
clone size: NA
J gene: TRBJ1-2
V gene: TRBV5-6
CDR3 DNA: TGTGCCAGCAGCTTGGGGACAGGGATCGCCAACTATGGCTACACCTTC
CDR3 protein: CASSLGTGIANYGYTF

D gene: NA
clone size: NA
J gene: TRBJ1-5
V gene: TRBV7-8
CDR3 DNA: TGTGCCAGCAGCTTAGCAGGGGGAGATCAGCCCCAGCATTTT
CDR3 protein: CASSLAGGDQPQHF

D gene: TRBD1
clone size: NA
J gene: TRBJ2-1
V gene: TRBV7-2
CDR3 DNA: TGTGCCAGCAGCTTAGCTGACAGGGTCAATGAGCAGTTCTTC
CDR3 protein: CASSLADRVNEQFF

D gene: NA
clone size: NA
J gene: TRBJ2-6
V gene: TRBV9
CDR3 DNA: TGTGCCAGCCAAACAGGCTCTGGGGCCAACGTCCTGACTTTC
CDR3 protein: CASQTGSGANVLTF

D gene: NA
clone size: NA
J gene: TRBJ1-5
V gene: TRBV3-1/TRBV3-2
CDR3 DNA: TGTGCCAGCAGCCAAGATTTTACGGGCAATCAGCCCCAGCATTTT
CDR3 protein: CASSQDFTGNQPQHF

D gene: TRBD1
clone size: NA
J gene: TRBJ2-1
V gene: TRBV24-1
CDR3 DNA: TGTGCCACCAGACGACAGGGGGGGTCCAATGAGCAGTTCTTC
CDR3 protein: CATRRQGGSNEQFF

D gene: TRBD1
clone size: NA
J gene: TRBJ1-2
V gene: TRBV7-2
CDR3 DNA: TGTGCCAGCAGCTCCCGAGCAGGGGGCCTCTATGGCTACACCTTC
CDR3 protein: CASSSRAGGLYGYTF

D gene: TRBD1
clone size: few
J gene: TRBJ2-7
V gene: TRBV9
CDR3 DNA: TGTGCCAGCAGCCTGGGACAGGGTGTCTACGAGCAGTACTTC
CDR3 protein: CASSLGQGVYEQYF

D gene: NA
clone size: NA
J gene: TRBJ1-1
V gene: TRBV5-1
CDR3 DNA: TGCGCCAGCAGCTCTTTGGACAGACTAACCAACCTGAACACTGAAGCTTTCTTT
CDR3 protein: CASSSLDRLTNLNTEAFF

D gene: TRBD1
clone size: NA
J gene: TRBJ2-6
V gene: TRBV5-6
CDR3 DNA: TGTGCCAGCAGCTTGCCACCCAGGGGGCGCGGTGGGGCCAACGTCCTGACTTTC
CDR3 protein: CASSLPPRGRGGANVLTF

D gene: TRBD1
clone size: NA
J gene: TRBJ1-2
V gene: TRBV4-2
CDR3 DNA: TGTGCCAGCAGCCAGAGACAGGGGAGAGTTCATGGCTACACCTTC
CDR3 protein: CASSQRQGRVHGYTF

D gene: NA
clone size: NA
J gene: TRBJ1-3
V gene: TRBV5-1
CDR3 DNA: TGCGCCAGCAGCTCCGGTCGAGGGCCCCTTATTTTT
CDR3 protein: CASSSGRGPLIF

D gene: TRBD1
clone size: NA
J gene: TRBJ1-3
V gene: TRBV5-6
CDR3 DNA: TGTGCCAGCAGCCGCCGGACAGGGTTTTTGAACACCATATATTTT
CDR3 protein: CASSRRTGFLNTIYF

D gene: TRBD1
clone size: NA
J gene: TRBJ2-1
V gene: TRBV5-4
CDR3 DNA: TGTGCCAGCAGCTTGGGTCGGGACAGGCTCGCCTACAATGAGCAGTTCTTC
CDR3 protein: CASSLGRDRLAYNEQFF

D gene: NA
clone size: NA
J gene: TRBJ1-1
V gene: TRBV6-5
CDR3 DNA: TGTGCCAGCAGTTACTCTTTGGCAGTGAACACTGAAGCTTTCTTT
CDR3 protein: CASSYSLAVNTEAFF

D gene: NA
clone size: few
J gene: TRBJ1-1
V gene: TRBV11-3
CDR3 DNA: TGTGCCAGCAGCTTAGGGGTCAGGTCGGGGATTGGTACTGAAGCTTTCTTT
CDR3 protein: CASSLGVRSGIGTEAFF

D gene: TRBD1
clone size: NA
J gene: TRBJ1-2
V gene: TRBV27
CDR3 DNA: TGTGCCAGCAGCATGGGACAGTTTAACTATGGCTACACCTTC
CDR3 protein: CASSMGQFNYGYTF

D gene: NA
clone size: NA
J gene: TRBJ1-2
V gene: TRBV4-3
CDR3 DNA: TGCGCCAGCAGCCAAGCCGGGACAATTTATGGCTACACCTTC
CDR3 protein: CASSQAGTIYGYTF

D gene: TRBD2
clone size: NA
J gene: TRBJ2-5
V gene: TRBV3-1/TRBV3-2
CDR3 DNA: TGTGCCAGCAGCCAAGATACGGGAGGTTACCAAGAGACCCAGTACTTC
CDR3 protein: CASSQDTGGYQETQYF

D gene: NA
clone size: NA
J gene: TRBJ1-1
V gene: TRBV23-1
CDR3 DNA: TGCGCCAGCAGTCAAGTTTTACAGGGGAACACTGAAGCTTTCTTT
CDR3 protein: CASSQVLQGNTEAFF

D gene: NA
clone size: NA
J gene: TRBJ2-7
V gene: TRBV19
CDR3 DNA: TGTGCCAGTAGTATGGAAGGGGCCGGCTACGAGCAGTACTTC
CDR3 protein: CASSMEGAGYEQYF

D gene: TRBD2
clone size: NA
J gene: TRBJ2-1
V gene: TRBV28
CDR3 DNA: TGTGCCAGCAGTCTTACGGGAGGCTCCTACAATGAGCAGTTCTTC
CDR3 protein: CASSLTGGSYNEQFF

D gene: TRBD2
clone size: NA
J gene: TRBJ2-1
V gene: TRBV5-1
CDR3 DNA: TGCGCCAGCAGCAGAACTAGCGGAGCCTACAATGAGCAGTTCTTC
CDR3 protein: CASSRTSGAYNEQFF

D gene: TRBD2
clone size: few
J gene: TRBJ2-2
V gene: TRBV4-2
CDR3 DNA: TGTGCCAGCAGCCAAGATATTAGCGGGAGGGCCCGGACCGGGGAGCTGTTTTTT
CDR3 protein: CASSQDISGRARTGELFF

D gene: NA
clone size: once
J gene: TRBJ1-4
V gene: TRBV2
CDR3 DNA: TGTGCCAGCAGTGAAGAGAACAGCCGAAATGAAAAACTGTTTTTT
CDR3 protein: CASSEENSRNEKLFF

D gene: NA
clone size: NA
J gene: TRBJ2-6
V gene: TRBV19
CDR3 DNA: TGTGCCAGTAACATCCAGGGCTCTGGGGCCAACGTCCTGACTTTC
CDR3 protein: CASNIQGSGANVLTF

D gene: NA
clone size: few
J gene: TRBJ2-2
V gene: TRBV19
CDR3 DNA: TGTGCCAGTAGTATAGAGTCAGTCACCGGGGAGCTGTTTTTT
CDR3 protein: CASSIESVTGELFF

D gene: NA
clone size: NA
J gene: TRBJ2-7
V gene: TRBV18
CDR3 DNA: TGTGCCAGCTCACCGGGCTACCGGGACTCCTTATCCTACGAGCAGTACTTC
CDR3 protein: CASSPGYRDSLSYEQYF

D gene: NA
clone size: NA
J gene: TRBJ2-1
V gene: TRBV5-1
CDR3 DNA: TGCGCCAGCAGCTCGGAGGGGTCCTCCTACAATGAGCAGTTCTTC
CDR3 protein: CASSSEGSSYNEQFF

D gene: NA
clone size: once
J gene: TRBJ2-5
V gene: TRBV6-5
CDR3 DNA: TGTGCCAGCAGTTATCGGCAGGGGCAGACCCAGTACTTC
CDR3 protein: CASSYRQGQTQYF

D gene: NA
clone size: NA
J gene: TRBJ2-7
V gene: TRBV27
CDR3 DNA: TGTGCCAGCAGTTTTACCGGGACTGGGACCTACGAGCAGTACTTC
CDR3 protein: CASSFTGTGTYEQYF

D gene: NA
clone size: NA
J gene: TRBJ1-6
V gene: TRBV6-2/TRBV6-3
CDR3 DNA: TGTGCCAGCAGTAGCGGGACGGGATATTCACCCCTCCACTTT
CDR3 protein: CASSSGTGYSPLHF

D gene: TRBD1
clone size: few
J gene: TRBJ1-6
V gene: TRBV28
CDR3 DNA: TGTGCCAGCAGTTTGGACTCGGGACAGGGTAATTCACCCCTCCACTTT
CDR3 protein: CASSLDSGQGNSPLHF